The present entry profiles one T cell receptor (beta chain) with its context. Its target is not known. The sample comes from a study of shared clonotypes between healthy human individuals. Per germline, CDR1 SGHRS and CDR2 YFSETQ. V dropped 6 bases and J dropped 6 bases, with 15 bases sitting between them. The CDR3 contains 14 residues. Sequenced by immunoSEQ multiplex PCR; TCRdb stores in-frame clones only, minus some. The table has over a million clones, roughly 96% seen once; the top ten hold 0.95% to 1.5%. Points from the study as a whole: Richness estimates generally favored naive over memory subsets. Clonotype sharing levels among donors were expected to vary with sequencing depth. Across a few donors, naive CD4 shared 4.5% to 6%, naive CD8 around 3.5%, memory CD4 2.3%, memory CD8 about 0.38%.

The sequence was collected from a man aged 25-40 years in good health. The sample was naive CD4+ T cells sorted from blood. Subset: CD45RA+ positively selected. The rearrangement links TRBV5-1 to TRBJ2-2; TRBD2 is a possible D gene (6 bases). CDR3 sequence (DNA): TGCGCCAGCACTCGGGACTCCCCTCCCGGGGAGCTGTTTTTT. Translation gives CASTRDSPPGELFF.